A selection of T cell receptor beta chains follows, all from one sample in a study of regulatory T cells in long-lasting Graves disease. One entry per CDR3 protein, called by TCRdb with MiXCR from the multiplex PCR reads. This table has about 500,000 distinct CDR3 sequences, about 11% appearing once. The sample was also linked to a second study, of T cells in Graves' hyperthyroidism and ophthalmopathy.

The sample in question was peripheral blood mononuclear cells (PBMCs), obtained at new diagnosis, from a patient treated with antithyroid drugs. These receptors were obtained from a woman aged 25 to 45 with Graves disease. CDR3s leave out the opening cysteine and the closing phenylalanine or tryptophan. Each record gives: V gene, J gene, CDR3 protein.

TRBV20-1	TRBJ2-5	SARDALGSQETQY
TRBV20-1	TRBJ1-2	SARVWGEGYT
TRBV3-1	TRBJ2-7	ASSQTGTSGNEQY
TRBV28	TRBJ2-7	ASSFGQGSYEQY
TRBV4-1	TRBJ2-2	ASRLAGVVGELF
TRBV10-1	TRBJ1-2	ASSEGRLYGYT
TRBV19	TRBJ2-5	ASSENRGSETQY
TRBV19	TRBJ1-6	ASRPGPPNREINSPLH
TRBV11-1	TRBJ2-1	ASSLESGTEQF
TRBV10-1	TRBJ1-1	ASSRTQNTEAF
TRBV28	TRBJ2-7	ASSLSPTRKHYEQY